The sequence of this TCR beta chain was determined in a study of immune evolution from preneoplasia to lung adenocarcinoma (dated by TCRdb to about 2021). Background for the entire study: HLA loss of heterozygosity was found in roughly 7% of AIS, roughly 15% of MIA and 30% to 40% of ADC lesions, and in no AAH lesions. Sample size was determined by specimen availability and not by a prior power calculation. Whole exome sequencing and methylation data from the same cohort of nodules were integrated with the immune data. The overall cohort comprised around 55 patients with pulmonary nodules who underwent surgical resection. Resected precursor lesions (AAH, AIS, MIA) and invasive adenocarcinomas were compared with paired morphologically normal lung tissue. It was reported in the study that approximately 99 samples were used for TCR sequencing. POLYSOLVER was used to infer class I HLA alleles from exome data, and LOHHLA was used to detect allele-specific HLA loss. TCR sequencing data came from 51 patients. Immune contexture across lung adenocarcinoma precursors and invasive adenocarcinoma was profiled using immune gene expression, TCR sequencing and multiplex immunofluorescence.

Findings and caveats that apply to the study as a whole: Normal lung showed the highest clonality, whereas later-stage lesions appeared to have higher T cell density and diversity but lower clonality. T cell clonality was highest in KRAS-mutant nodules compared with EGFR-mutant or double wild-type lesions. Top T cell clone frequencies were highest in normal lung and appeared to decrease progressively from AAH through AIS, MIA and invasive adenocarcinoma. The findings were based on association rather than direct causation, and larger cohorts with long-term follow-up and longitudinal biopsies were deemed needed. Because all patients were from Japan and China, applicability to Western populations was uncertain.

Between 2014 and 2017, the patients underwent resection in either Japan or China. Two lung cancer pathologists independently reviewed H&E slides to confirm the histologic diagnosis of every case. Macro-dissection after pathologic assessment enriched premalignant or tumor cells for nucleic acid extraction. The AllPrep DNA/RNA FFPE Kit was used to isolate DNA from FFPE tissue. TCR beta CDR3 regions were sequenced from DNA using the immunoSEQ hsTCRbeta Kit. The original pipeline was this. The ImmunoSEQ Analyzer was used to analyse the TCR sequencing data. T cell clonality was defined as 1 minus Pielou's evenness, as computed on productive rearrangements. T cell diversity was measured with the inverse Simpson index on productive templates. T cell density was defined as TCR beta template counts normalized to usable DNA, with usable DNA estimated by amplification and sequencing of housekeeping genes. TCR metrics were compared across histologic stages using two-sided Kruskal-Wallis tests. The source is immuneACCESS, and TCRdb retained only in-frame sequences with V and J called. Part of the clones is not carried over; for the studies checked, unresolved V genes explain less than half of this, and the remainder is unexplained. That table furnishes V, J and clone size, whereas the DNA furnished D and trimming. The sample records 9,500 to 10,000 clones, approximately 75% of which are singletons. Jointly, the top ten make up around 12% of the sample.

Taken from cysteine to phenylalanine, the CDR3 has 15 residues. The retained sequence is limited to the CDR3, 45 bases, with the frame set at the first base. Via the germline V gene, CDR1 is SGHRS and CDR2 YFSETQ. V is trimmed back by 0 bases and J by 6 bases, and the junction contains 3 bases that no gene match accounts for. Remarks on this clone: Its binding antigen is unknown. Within one base of it there is no much larger clone, and no base qualities were kept.

Sequenced sample: FFPE lung adenocarcinoma in situ tissue. The sample's cell subset or site, from its label and the paper: preinvasive adenocarcinoma in situ (AIS). The rearrangement joined TRBV5-1 to TRBJ2-1; a stretch of 10 junction bases matches TRBD1. The TCR was taken from a person of 80 years or more with lung adenocarcinoma. The DNA is as follows: TGCGCCAGCAGCTTGGACGGGACAGGGGCCAATGAGCAGTTCTTC. This translates into CASSLDGTGANEQFF.